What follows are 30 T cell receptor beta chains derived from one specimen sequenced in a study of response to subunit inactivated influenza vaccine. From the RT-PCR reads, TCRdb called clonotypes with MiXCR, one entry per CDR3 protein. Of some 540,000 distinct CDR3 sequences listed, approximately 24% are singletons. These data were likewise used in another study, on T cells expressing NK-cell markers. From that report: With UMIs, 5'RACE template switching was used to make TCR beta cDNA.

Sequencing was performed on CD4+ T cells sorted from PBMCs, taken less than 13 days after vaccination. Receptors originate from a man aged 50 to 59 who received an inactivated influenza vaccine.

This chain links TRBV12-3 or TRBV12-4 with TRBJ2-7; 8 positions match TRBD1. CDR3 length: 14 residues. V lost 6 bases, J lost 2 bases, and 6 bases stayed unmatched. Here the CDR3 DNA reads TGTGCCAGCAGAGCTGGACAGGGTACCTACGAGCAGTACTTC. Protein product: CASRAGQGTYEQYF.

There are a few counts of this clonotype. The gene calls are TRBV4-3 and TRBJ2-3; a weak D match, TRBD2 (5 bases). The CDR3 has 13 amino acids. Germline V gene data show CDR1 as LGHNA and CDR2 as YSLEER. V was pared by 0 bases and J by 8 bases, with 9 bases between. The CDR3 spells CASSQEGGGTQYF. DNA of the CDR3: TGCGCCAGCAGCCAAGAAGGAGGAGGTACGCAGTATTTT.

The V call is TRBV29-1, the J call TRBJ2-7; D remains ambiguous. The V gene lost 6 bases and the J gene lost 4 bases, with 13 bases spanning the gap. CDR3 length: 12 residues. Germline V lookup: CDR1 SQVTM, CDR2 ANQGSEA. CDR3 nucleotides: TGCAGCGTCGCTCCGACGGGTTACGAGCAGTACTTC. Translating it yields CSVAPTGYEQYF.

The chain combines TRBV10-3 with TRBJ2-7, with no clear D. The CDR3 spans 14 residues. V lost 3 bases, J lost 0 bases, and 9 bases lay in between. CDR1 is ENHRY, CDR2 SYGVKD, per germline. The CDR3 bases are TGTGCCATCAGTGACGGTTACAGCTCCTACGAGCAGTACTTC. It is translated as CAISDGYSSYEQYF.

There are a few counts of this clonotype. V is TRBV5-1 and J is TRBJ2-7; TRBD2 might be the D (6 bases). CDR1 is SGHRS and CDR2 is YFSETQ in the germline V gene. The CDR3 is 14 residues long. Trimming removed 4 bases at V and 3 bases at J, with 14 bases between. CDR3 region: CASSPRGKVYEQYF. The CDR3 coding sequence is TGCGCCAGCAGCCCCCGGGGGAAAGTCTACGAGCAGTACTTC. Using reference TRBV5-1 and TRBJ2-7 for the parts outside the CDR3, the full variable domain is KAGVTQTPRYLIKTRGQQVTLSCSPISGHRSVSWYQQTPGQGLQFLFEYFSETQRNKGNFPGRFSGRQFSNSRSEMNVSTLELGDSALYLCASSPRGKVYEQYFGPGTRLTVT.

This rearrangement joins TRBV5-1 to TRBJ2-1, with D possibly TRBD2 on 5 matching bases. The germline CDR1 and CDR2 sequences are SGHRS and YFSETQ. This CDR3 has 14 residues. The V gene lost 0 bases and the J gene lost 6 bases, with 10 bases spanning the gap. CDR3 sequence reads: CASSLGLEGNEQFF. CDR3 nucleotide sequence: TGCGCCAGCAGCTTGGGTCTCGAGGGCAATGAGCAGTTCTTC.

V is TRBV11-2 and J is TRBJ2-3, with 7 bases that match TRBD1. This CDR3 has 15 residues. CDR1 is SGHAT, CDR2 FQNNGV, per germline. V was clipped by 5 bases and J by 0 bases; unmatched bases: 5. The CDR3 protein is CASSPARGSTDTQYF. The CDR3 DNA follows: TGTGCCAGCAGCCCTGCCAGGGGGAGCACAGATACGCAGTATTTT. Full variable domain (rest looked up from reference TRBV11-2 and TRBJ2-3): EAGVAQSPRYKIIEKRQSVAFWCNPISGHATLYWYQQILGQGPKLLIQFQNNGVVDDSQLPKDRFSAERLKGVDSTLKIQPAKLEDSAVYLCASSPARGSTDTQYFGPGTRLTVL.

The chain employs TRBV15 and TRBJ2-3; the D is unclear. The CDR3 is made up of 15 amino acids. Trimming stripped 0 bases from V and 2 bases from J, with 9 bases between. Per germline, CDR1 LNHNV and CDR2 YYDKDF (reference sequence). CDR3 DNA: TGTGCCACCAGCAGAGATCGACCACTCACAGATACGCAGTATTTT. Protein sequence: CATSRDRPLTDTQYF.

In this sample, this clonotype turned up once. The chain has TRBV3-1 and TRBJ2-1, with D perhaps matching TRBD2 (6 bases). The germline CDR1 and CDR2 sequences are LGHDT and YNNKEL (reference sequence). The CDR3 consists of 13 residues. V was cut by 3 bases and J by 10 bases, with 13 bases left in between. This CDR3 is CASSQARAGEQFF. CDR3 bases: TGTGCCAGCAGCCAGGCAAGGGCGGGAGAGCAGTTCTTC.

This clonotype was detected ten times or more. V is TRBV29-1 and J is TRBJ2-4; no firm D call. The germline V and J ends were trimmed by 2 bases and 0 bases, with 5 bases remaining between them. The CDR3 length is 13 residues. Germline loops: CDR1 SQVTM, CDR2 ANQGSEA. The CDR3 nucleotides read TGCAGCGTTGAACTACTAGCCAAAAACATTCAGTACTTC. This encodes CSVELLAKNIQYF.

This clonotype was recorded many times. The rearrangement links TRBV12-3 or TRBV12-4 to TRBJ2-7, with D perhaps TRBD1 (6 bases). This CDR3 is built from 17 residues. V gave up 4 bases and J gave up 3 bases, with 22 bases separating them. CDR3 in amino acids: CASSWQGPTLSYYEQYF. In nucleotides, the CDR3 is TGTGCCAGCAGTTGGCAGGGGCCGACCTTATCTTACTACGAGCAGTACTTC.

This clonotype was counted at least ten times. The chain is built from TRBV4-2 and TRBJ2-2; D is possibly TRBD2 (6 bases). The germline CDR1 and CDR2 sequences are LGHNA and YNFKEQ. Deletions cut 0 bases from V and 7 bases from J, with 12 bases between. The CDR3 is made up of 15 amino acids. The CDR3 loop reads CASSQDRLGGGELFF. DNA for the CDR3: TGTGCCAGCAGCCAAGACAGACTAGGTGGCGGGGAGCTGTTTTTT.

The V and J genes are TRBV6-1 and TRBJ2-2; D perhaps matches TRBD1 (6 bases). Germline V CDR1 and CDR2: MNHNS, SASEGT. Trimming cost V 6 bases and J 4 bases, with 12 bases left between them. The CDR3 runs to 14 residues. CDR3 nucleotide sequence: TGTGCCAGCAGGAACAGGGATCTCACCGGGGAGCTGTTTTTT. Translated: CASRNRDLTGELFF.

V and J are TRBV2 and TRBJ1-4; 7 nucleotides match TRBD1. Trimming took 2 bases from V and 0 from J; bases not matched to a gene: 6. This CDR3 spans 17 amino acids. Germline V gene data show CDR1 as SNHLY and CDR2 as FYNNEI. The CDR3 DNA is TGTGCCAGCAGTGAATCAGGGGGATATGCAACTAATGAAAAACTGTTTTTT. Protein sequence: CASSESGGYATNEKLFF. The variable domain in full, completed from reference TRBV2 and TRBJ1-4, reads EPEVTQTPSHQVTQMGQEVILRCVPISNHLYFYWYRQILGQKVEFLVSFYNNEISEKSEIFDDQFSVERPDGSNFTLKIRSTKLEDSAMYFCASSESGGYATNEKLFFGSGTQLSVL.

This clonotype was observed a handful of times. CDR3 DNA: TGCAGCGTCCCCGGGGACAGGGGGCAACACGGGGAGCTGTTTTTT. Translated: CSVPGDRGQHGELFF. V usage is TRBV29-1 and J usage is TRBJ2-2; 12 bases fit TRBD1. The CDR3 length is 15 residues. Germline CDR1 reads SQVTM; CDR2 reads ANQGSEA. Trimming took 6 bases from V and 7 from J; bases not matched to a gene: 9.

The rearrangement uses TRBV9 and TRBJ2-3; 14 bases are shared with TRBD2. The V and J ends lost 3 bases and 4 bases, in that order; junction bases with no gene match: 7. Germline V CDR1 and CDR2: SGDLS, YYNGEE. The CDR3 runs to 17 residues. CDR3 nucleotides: TGTGCCAGCAGCGCCGGACTAGCGGGGGGCCTGGCAGATACGCAGTATTTT. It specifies CASSAGLAGGLADTQYF.

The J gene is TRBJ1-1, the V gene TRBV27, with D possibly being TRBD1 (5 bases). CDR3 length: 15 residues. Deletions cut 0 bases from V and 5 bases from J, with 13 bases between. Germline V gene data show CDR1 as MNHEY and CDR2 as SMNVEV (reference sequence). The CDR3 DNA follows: TGTGCCAGCAGTTTATCGTGGGGGGTTGGGACTGAAGCTTTCTTT. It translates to CASSLSWGVGTEAFF.

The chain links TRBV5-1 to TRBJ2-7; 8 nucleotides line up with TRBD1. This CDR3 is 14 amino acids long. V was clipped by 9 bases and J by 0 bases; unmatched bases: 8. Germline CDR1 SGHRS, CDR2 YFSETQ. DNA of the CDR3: TGCGCCACCGGACAGGGCCCTAGCTCCTACGAGCAGTACTTC. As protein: CATGQGPSSYEQYF.

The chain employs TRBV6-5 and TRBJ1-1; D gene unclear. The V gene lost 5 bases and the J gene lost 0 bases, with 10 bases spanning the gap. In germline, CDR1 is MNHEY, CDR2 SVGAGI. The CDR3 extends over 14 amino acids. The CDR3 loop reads CASSTSSMNTEAFF. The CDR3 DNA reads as TGTGCCAGCAGTACCTCAAGCATGAACACTGAAGCTTTCTTT.

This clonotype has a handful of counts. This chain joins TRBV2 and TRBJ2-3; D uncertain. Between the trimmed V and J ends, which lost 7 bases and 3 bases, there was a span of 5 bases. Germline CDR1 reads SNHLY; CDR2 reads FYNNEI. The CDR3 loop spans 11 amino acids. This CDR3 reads CASTVTDTQYF. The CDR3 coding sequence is TGTGCCAGCACAGTTACAGATACGCAGTATTTT.

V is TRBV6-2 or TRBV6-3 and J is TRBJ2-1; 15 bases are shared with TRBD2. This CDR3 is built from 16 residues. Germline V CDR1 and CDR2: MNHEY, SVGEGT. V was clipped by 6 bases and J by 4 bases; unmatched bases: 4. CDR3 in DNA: TGTGCCAGCAGGGGGACTAGCGGGAGGCGTTACAATGAGCAGTTCTTC. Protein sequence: CASRGTSGRRYNEQFF.

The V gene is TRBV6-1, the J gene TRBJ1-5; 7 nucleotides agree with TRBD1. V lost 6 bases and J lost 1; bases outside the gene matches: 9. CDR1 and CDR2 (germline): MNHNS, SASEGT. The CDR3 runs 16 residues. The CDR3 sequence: CASRKLGQESNQPQHF. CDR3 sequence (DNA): TGTGCCAGCAGGAAACTCGGACAGGAAAGCAATCAGCCCCAGCATTTT.

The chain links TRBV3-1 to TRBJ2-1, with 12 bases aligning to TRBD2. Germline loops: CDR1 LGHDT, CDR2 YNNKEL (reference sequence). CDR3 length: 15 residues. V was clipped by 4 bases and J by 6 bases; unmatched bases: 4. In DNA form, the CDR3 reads TGTGCCAGCAGCCGATCTAGCGGGGGGGTCAATGAGCAGTTCTTC. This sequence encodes CASSRSSGGVNEQFF.

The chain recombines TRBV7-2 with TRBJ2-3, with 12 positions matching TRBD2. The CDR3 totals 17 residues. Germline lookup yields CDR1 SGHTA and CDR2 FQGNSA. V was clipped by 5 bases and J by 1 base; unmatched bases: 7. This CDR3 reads CASSPRTSGMGTDTQYF. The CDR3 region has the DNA TGTGCCAGCAGCCCTCGGACTAGCGGGATGGGCACAGATACGCAGTATTTT.

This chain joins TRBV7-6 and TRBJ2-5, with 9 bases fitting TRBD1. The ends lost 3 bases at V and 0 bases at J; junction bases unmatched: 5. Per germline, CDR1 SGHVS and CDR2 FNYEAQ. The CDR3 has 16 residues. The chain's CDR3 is CASSLGQGLYQETQYF. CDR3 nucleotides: TGTGCCAGCAGCTTGGGACAGGGCTTGTACCAAGAGACCCAGTACTTC.

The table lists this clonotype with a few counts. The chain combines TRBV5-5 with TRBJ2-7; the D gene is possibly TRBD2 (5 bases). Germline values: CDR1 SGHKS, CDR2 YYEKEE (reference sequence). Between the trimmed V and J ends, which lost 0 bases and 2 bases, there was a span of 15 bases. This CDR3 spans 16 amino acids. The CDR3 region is CASSLAVGPTTYEQYF. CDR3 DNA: TGTGCCAGCAGCTTGGCCGTAGGACCGACTACCTACGAGCAGTACTTC.

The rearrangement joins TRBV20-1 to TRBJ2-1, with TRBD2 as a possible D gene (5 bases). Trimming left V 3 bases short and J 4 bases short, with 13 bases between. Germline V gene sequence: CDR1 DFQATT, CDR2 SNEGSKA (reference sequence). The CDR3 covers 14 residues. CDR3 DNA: TGCAGTGCTAGCCTCGTAGGACTTTACAATGAGCAGTTCTTC. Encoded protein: CSASLVGLYNEQFF.

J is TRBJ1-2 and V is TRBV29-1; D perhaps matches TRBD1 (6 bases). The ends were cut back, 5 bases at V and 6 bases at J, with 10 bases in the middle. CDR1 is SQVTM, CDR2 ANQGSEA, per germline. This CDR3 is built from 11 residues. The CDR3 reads CSVIAGDGYTF. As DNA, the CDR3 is TGCAGCGTTATCGCAGGGGATGGCTACACCTTC.

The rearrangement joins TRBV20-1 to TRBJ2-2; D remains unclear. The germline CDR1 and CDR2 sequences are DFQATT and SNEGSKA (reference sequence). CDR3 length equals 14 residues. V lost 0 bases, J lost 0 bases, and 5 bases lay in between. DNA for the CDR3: TGCAGTGCTAGAGACGTTACGAACACCGGGGAGCTGTTTTTT. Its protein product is CSARDVTNTGELFF.

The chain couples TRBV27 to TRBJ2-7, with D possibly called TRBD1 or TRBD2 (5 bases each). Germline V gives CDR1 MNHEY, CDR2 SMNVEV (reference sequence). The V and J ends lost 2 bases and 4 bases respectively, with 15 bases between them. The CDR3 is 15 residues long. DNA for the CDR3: TGTGCCAGCAGTTTAACGGGCAGGGACCGATACGAGCAGTACTTC. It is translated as CASSLTGRDRYEQYF.